The rows below give T cell receptor beta chains drawn from one sample of a study of cytomegalovirus exposure and HLA in healthy donors. The data were produced by immunoSEQ multiplex PCR, yet TCRdb's version contains in-frame clones alone and is incomplete. This listing includes some 75,000 clones. What was sequenced was PBMCs. These receptor sequences come from a female donor in good health and CMV-seropositive. Both conserved end residues are part of each CDR3. The D gene is left open where the match is weak. A clone size is listed for some rows: how often the clone was seen (once, few, many), or a class if it is expanded.

CDR3 length: 17; D gene: TRBD2; V gene: TRBV7-9; clone size: .; J gene: TRBJ2-1; CDR3 protein: CASSPWGTSGGRDEQFF; CDR3 DNA: TGTGCCAGCAGCCCCTGGGGGACTAGCGGGGGGCGGGATGAGCAGTTCTTC
CDR3 length: 14; D gene: TRBD1; V gene: TRBV18; clone size: .; J gene: TRBJ2-7; CDR3 protein: CASSPDRGGYEQYF; CDR3 DNA: TGTGCCAGCTCACCCGACAGGGGGGGCTACGAGCAGTACTTC
CDR3 length: 14; D gene: TRBD2; V gene: TRBV6-1; clone size: .; J gene: TRBJ2-5; CDR3 protein: CASSQGLAEGTQYF; CDR3 DNA: TGTGCCAGCAGCCAGGGACTAGCGGAAGGGACCCAGTACTTC
CDR3 length: 17; D gene: TRBD1; V gene: TRBV15; clone size: .; J gene: TRBJ1-2; CDR3 protein: CATSRDGQGAVLYGYTF; CDR3 DNA: TGTGCCACCAGCAGAGATGGGCAGGGGGCGGTTCTCTATGGCTACACCTTC
CDR3 length: 12; D gene: .; V gene: TRBV30; clone size: .; J gene: TRBJ1-1; CDR3 protein: CAWKDSYTEAFF; CDR3 DNA: TGTGCCTGGAAGGACTCGTACACTGAAGCTTTCTTT
CDR3 length: 13; D gene: .; V gene: TRBV2; clone size: .; J gene: TRBJ2-2; CDR3 protein: CASSENDFGELFF; CDR3 DNA: TGTGCCAGCAGTGAAAACGACTTCGGGGAGCTGTTTTTT
CDR3 length: 15; D gene: .; V gene: TRBV6-5; clone size: .; J gene: TRBJ1-1; CDR3 protein: CASSYTRDRSVEAFF; CDR3 DNA: TGTGCCAGCAGTTACACCCGTGACAGGAGCGTTGAAGCTTTCTTT
CDR3 length: 13; D gene: TRBD2; V gene: TRBV6-5; clone size: .; J gene: TRBJ2-1; CDR3 protein: CASSPTSVGEQFF; CDR3 DNA: TGTGCCAGCAGTCCAACTAGCGTTGGTGAGCAGTTCTTC
CDR3 length: 16; D gene: TRBD1; V gene: TRBV6-4; clone size: .; J gene: TRBJ1-2; CDR3 protein: CASSDRTGGAGYGYTF; CDR3 DNA: TGTGCCAGCAGTGACCGGACAGGGGGCGCCGGCTATGGCTACACCTTC
CDR3 length: 18; D gene: TRBD2; V gene: TRBV4-1; clone size: .; J gene: TRBJ2-3; CDR3 protein: CASSQVTSGRASIDTQYF; CDR3 DNA: TGCGCCAGCAGCCAAGTGACTAGCGGGAGGGCCAGCATAGATACGCAGTATTTT
CDR3 length: 15; D gene: .; V gene: TRBV11-2; clone size: .; J gene: TRBJ1-5; CDR3 protein: CASSQGPGGNQPQHF; CDR3 DNA: TGTGCCAGCAGTCAAGGCCCCGGGGGCAATCAGCCCCAGCATTTT
CDR3 length: 16; D gene: TRBD2; V gene: TRBV9; clone size: .; J gene: TRBJ2-2; CDR3 protein: CASSRPGGEGAGELFF; CDR3 DNA: TGTGCCAGCAGCCGACCGGGAGGGGAGGGGGCCGGGGAGCTGTTTTTT
CDR3 length: 12; D gene: .; V gene: TRBV28; clone size: .; J gene: TRBJ1-5; CDR3 protein: CASSAGNQPQHF; CDR3 DNA: TGTGCCAGCTCTGCAGGGAATCAGCCCCAGCATTTT
CDR3 length: 13; D gene: .; V gene: TRBV5-1; clone size: medium-sized; J gene: TRBJ2-7; CDR3 protein: CASSWDKTYEQYF; CDR3 DNA: TGCGCCAGCAGCTGGGACAAAACCTACGAGCAGTACTTC
CDR3 length: 15; D gene: TRBD1; V gene: TRBV30; clone size: .; J gene: TRBJ2-1; CDR3 protein: CAWSDRMDRYNEQFF; CDR3 DNA: TGTGCCTGGAGTGATCGCATGGACAGGTACAATGAGCAGTTCTTC
CDR3 length: 15; D gene: TRBD1; V gene: TRBV23-1; clone size: .; J gene: TRBJ2-4; CDR3 protein: CASSQSGTGKNIQYF; CDR3 DNA: TGCGCCAGCAGTCAATCCGGGACAGGGAAAAACATTCAGTACTTC
CDR3 length: 15; D gene: TRBD1; V gene: TRBV6-5; clone size: .; J gene: TRBJ1-3; CDR3 protein: CASSYLGTAGNTIYF; CDR3 DNA: TGTGCCAGCAGTTACCTTGGGACAGCTGGAAACACCATATATTTT
CDR3 length: 12; D gene: .; V gene: TRBV25-1; clone size: .; J gene: TRBJ1-1; CDR3 protein: CASSRSSTEAFF; CDR3 DNA: TGTGCCAGCAGCCGGAGTTCCACTGAAGCTTTCTTT
CDR3 length: 17; D gene: TRBD1; V gene: TRBV9; clone size: .; J gene: TRBJ2-1; CDR3 protein: CASSPNYRGLNYNEQFF; CDR3 DNA: TGTGCCAGCAGTCCGAATTACAGGGGGCTGAATTACAATGAGCAGTTCTTC
CDR3 length: 15; D gene: .; V gene: TRBV6-5; clone size: .; J gene: TRBJ2-7; CDR3 protein: CASSYSKYGKYEQYF; CDR3 DNA: TGTGCCAGCAGTTACTCGAAATACGGGAAGTACGAGCAGTACTTC
CDR3 length: 12; D gene: TRBD1; V gene: TRBV30; clone size: .; J gene: TRBJ2-2; CDR3 protein: CAWGTGTGELFF; CDR3 DNA: TGTGCCTGGGGGACAGGCACCGGGGAGCTGTTTTTT
CDR3 length: 15; D gene: .; V gene: TRBV7-9; clone size: .; J gene: TRBJ2-3; CDR3 protein: CASSLDRASTDTQYF; CDR3 DNA: TGTGCCAGCAGCTTAGACAGGGCCAGCACAGATACGCAGTATTTT
CDR3 length: 16; D gene: .; V gene: TRBV19; clone size: .; J gene: TRBJ2-2; CDR3 protein: CASSIVGALSTGELFF; CDR3 DNA: TGTGCCAGTAGTATAGTGGGGGCTTTGAGTACCGGGGAGCTGTTTTTT
CDR3 length: 14; D gene: TRBD1; V gene: TRBV29-1; clone size: .; J gene: TRBJ1-2; CDR3 protein: CSALRDRGPYGYTF; CDR3 DNA: TGCAGCGCACTCCGGGACAGGGGGCCGTATGGCTACACCTTC
CDR3 length: 13; D gene: .; V gene: TRBV19; clone size: .; J gene: TRBJ1-5; CDR3 protein: CASSGFRGQPQHF; CDR3 DNA: TGTGCCAGTAGCGGGTTTCGAGGCCAGCCCCAGCATTTT